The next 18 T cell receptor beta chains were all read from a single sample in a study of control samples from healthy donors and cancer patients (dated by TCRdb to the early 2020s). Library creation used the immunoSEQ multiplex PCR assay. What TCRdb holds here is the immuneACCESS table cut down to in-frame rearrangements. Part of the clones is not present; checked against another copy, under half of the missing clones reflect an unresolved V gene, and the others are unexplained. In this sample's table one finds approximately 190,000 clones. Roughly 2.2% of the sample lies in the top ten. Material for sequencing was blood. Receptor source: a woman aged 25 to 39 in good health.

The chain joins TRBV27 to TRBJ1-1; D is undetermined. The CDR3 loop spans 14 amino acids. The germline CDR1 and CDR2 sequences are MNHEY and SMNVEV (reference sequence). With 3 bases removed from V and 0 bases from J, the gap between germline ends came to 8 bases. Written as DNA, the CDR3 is TGTGCCAGCAGTTTTGCCCCTATGAACACTGAAGCTTTCTTT. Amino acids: CASSFAPMNTEAFF.

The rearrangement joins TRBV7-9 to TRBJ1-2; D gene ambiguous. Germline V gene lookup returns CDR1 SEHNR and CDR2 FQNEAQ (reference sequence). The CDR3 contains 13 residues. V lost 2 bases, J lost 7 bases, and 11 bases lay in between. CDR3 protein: CASSLRPLSGYTF. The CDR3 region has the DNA TGTGCCAGCAGCTTAAGGCCCCTTAGTGGCTACACCTTC. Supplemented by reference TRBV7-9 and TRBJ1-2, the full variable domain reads DTGVSQNPRHKITKRGQNVTFRCDPISEHNRLYWYRQTLGQGPEFLTYFQNEAQLEKSRLLSDRFSAERPKGSFSTLEIQRTEQGDSAMYLCASSLRPLSGYTFGSGTRLTVV.

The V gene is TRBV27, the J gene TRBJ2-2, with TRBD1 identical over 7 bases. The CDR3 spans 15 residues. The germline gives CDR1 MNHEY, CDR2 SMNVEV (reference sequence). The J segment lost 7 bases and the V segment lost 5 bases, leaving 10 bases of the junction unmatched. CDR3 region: CASSALGGLGGELFF. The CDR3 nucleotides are TGTGCCAGCAGTGCTCTAGGGGGCCTGGGCGGGGAGCTGTTTTTT.

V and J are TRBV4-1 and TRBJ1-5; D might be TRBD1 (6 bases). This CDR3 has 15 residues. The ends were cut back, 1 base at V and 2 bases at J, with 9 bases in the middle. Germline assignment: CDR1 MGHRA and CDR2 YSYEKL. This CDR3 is CASSQVHRGNQPQHF. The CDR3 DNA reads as TGCGCCAGCAGCCAAGTCCACAGGGGCAATCAGCCCCAGCATTTT.

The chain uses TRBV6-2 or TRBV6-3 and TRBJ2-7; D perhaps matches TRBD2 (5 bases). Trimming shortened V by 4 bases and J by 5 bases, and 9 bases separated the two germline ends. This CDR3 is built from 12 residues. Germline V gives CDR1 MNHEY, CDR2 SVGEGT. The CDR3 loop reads CASSLGRDEQYF. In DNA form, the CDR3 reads TGTGCCAGCAGTTTAGGGCGGGACGAGCAGTACTTC.

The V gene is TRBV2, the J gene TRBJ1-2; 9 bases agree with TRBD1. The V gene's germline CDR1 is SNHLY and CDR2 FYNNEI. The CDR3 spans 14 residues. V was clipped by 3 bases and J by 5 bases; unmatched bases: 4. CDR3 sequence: CASSDDRGVYGYTF. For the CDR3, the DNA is TGTGCCAGCAGTGATGACAGGGGGGTTTATGGCTACACCTTC. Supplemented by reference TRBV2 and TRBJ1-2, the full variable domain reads EPEVTQTPSHQVTQMGQEVILRCVPISNHLYFYWYRQILGQKVEFLVSFYNNEISEKSEIFDDQFSVERPDGSNFTLKIRSTKLEDSAMYFCASSDDRGVYGYTFGSGTRLTVV.

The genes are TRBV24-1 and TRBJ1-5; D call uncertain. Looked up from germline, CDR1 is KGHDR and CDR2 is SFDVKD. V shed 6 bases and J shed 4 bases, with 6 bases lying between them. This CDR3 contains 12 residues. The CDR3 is CATSKGNQPQHF. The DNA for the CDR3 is TGTGCCACCAGTAAGGGAAATCAGCCCCAGCATTTT.

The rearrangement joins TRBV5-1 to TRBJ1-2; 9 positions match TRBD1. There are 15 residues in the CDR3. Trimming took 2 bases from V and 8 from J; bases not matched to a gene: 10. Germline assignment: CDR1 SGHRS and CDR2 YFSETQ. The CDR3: CASSFTQGASGGYTF. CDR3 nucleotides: TGCGCCAGCAGCTTCACACAGGGGGCGAGTGGAGGCTACACCTTC.

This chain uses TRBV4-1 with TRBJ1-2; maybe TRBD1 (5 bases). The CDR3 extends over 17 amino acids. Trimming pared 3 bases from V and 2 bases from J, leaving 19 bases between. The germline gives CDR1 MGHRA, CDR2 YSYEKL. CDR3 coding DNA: TGCGCCAGCAGCCATAGAACTTTGGGGGAGGGGAACTATGGCTACACCTTC. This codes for CASSHRTLGEGNYGYTF.

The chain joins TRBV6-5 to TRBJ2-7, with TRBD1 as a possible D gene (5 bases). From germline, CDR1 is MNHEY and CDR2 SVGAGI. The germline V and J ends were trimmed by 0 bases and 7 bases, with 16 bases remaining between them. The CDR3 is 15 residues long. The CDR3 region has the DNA TGTGCCAGCAGTTACTCAAGGGCCCGGAACAGGGAGCAGTACTTC. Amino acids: CASSYSRARNREQYF.

CDR3 loop: CASRPPPPNQPQHF. CDR3 bases: TGTGCCAGCAGACCTCCCCCCCCGAATCAGCCCCAGCATTTT. The rearrangement joins TRBV6-2 or TRBV6-3 to TRBJ1-5; D uncertain. The V end lost 6 bases, the J end lost 4 bases, and 13 bases lay between the germline ends. Germline V gene data show CDR1 as MNHEY and CDR2 as SVGEGT. The CDR3 sequence is 14 residues long.

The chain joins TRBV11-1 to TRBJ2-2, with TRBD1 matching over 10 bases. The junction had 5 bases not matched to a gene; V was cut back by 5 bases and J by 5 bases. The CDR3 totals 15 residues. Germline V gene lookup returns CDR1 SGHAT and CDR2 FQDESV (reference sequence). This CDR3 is CASSIPGQGTGELFF. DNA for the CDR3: TGTGCCAGCAGCATACCGGGACAGGGGACCGGGGAGCTGTTTTTT.

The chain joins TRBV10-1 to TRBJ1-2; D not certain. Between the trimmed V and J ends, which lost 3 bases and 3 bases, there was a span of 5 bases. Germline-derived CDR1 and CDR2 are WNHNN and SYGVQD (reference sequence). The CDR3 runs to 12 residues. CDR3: CASSDGHYGYTF. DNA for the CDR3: TGCGCCAGCAGTGATGGGCACTATGGCTACACCTTC.

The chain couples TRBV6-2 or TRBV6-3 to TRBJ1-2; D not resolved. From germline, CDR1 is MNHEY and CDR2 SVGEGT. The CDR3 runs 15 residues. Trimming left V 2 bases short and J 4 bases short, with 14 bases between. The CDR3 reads CASSYEGLGRYGYTF. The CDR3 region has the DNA TGTGCCAGCAGTTACGAAGGGCTAGGACGCTATGGCTACACCTTC.

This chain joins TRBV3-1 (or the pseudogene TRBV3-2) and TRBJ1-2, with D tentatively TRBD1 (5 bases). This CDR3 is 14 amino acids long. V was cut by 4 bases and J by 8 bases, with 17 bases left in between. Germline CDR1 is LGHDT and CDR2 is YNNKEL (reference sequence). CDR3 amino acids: CASSPREGSGGYTF. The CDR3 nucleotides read TGTGCCAGCAGCCCCCGTGAGGGGTCAGGAGGCTACACCTTC.

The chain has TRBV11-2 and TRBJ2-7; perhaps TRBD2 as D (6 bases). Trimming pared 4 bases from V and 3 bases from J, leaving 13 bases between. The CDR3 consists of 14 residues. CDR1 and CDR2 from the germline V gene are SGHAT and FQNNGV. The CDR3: CASSSGLARYEQYF. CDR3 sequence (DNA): TGTGCCAGCAGCTCGGGACTGGCTCGCTACGAGCAGTACTTC.

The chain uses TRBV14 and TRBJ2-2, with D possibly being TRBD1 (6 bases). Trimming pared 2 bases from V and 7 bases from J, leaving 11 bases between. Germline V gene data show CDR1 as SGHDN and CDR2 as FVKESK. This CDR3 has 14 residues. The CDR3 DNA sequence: TGTGCCAGCAGCCAACAGGGGCGGATCGGGGAGCTGTTTTTT. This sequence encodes CASSQQGRIGELFF. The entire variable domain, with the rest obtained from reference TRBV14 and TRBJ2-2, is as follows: EAGVTQFPSHSVIEKGQTVTLRCDPISGHDNLYWYRRVMGKEIKFLLHFVKESKQDESGMPNNRFLAERTGGTYSTLKVQPAELEDSGVYFCASSQQGRIGELFFGEGSRLTVL.

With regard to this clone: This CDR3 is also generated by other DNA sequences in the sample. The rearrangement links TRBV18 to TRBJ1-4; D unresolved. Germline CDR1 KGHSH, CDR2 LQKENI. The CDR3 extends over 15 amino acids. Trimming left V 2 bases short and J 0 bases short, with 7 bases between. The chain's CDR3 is CASSPGRATNEKLFF. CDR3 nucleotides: TGTGCCAGCTCACCAGGGCGCGCAACTAATGAAAAACTGTTTTTT.